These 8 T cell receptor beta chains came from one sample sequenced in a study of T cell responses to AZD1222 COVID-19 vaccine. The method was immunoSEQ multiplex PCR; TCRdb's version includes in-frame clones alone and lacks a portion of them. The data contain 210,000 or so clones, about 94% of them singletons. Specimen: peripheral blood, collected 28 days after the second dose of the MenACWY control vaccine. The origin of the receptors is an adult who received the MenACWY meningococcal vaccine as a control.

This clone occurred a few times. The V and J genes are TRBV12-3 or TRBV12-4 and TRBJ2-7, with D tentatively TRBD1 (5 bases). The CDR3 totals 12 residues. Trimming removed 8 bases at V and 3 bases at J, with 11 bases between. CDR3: CASQDTFYEQYF. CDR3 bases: TGTGCCAGCCAGGACACCTTCTACGAGCAGTACTTC.

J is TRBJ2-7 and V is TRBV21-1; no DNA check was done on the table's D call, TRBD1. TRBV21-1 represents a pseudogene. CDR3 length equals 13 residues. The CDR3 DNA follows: TGTGCCAGCAGCAAAGTGGGACAGGGCAAGCAGTACTTC. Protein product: CASSKVGQGKQYF.

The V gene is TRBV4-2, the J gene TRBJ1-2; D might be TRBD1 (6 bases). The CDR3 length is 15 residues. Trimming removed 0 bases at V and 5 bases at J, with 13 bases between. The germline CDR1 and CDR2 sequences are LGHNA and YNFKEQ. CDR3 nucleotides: TGTGCCAGCAGCCAAGACTTCCAGGGGTTGTATGGCTACACCTTC. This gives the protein CASSQDFQGLYGYTF.

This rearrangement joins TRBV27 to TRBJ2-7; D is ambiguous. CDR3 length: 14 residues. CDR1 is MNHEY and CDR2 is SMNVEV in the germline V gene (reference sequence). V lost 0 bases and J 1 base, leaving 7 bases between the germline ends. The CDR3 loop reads CASSLSVRSYEQYF. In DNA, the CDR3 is TGTGCCAGCAGTTTATCGGTCAGATCCTACGAGCAGTACTTC.

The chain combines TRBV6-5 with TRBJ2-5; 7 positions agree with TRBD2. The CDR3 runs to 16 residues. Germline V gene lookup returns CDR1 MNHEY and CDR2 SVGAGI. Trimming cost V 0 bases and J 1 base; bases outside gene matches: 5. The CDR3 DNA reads TGTGCCAGCAGTTACTCGGGGGGGAATCTCCAAGAGACCCAGTACTTC. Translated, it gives CASSYSGGNLQETQYF.

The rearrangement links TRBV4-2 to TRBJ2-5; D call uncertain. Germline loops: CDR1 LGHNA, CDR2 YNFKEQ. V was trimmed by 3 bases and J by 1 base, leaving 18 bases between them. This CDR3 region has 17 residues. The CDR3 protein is CASSHTQGPSAQETQYF. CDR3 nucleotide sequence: TGTGCCAGCAGCCATACTCAAGGACCCTCAGCCCAAGAGACCCAGTACTTC.

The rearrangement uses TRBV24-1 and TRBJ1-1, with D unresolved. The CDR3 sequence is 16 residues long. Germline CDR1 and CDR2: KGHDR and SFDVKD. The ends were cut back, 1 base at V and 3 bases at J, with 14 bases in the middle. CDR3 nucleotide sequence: TGTGCCACCAGTGATTTTGTCCCTTCGCGGGACACTGAAGCTTTCTTT. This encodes CATSDFVPSRDTEAFF.

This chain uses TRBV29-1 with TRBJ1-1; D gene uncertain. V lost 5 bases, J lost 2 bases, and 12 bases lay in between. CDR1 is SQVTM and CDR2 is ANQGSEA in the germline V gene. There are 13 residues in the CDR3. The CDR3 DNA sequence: TGCAGCGTTTCCTTGGGAGGTAACACTGAAGCTTTCTTT. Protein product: CSVSLGGNTEAFF.